A selection of T cell receptor beta chains follows, all from one sample in a study of a mutant IDH1 vaccine in newly diagnosed glioma. Libraries were prepared by immunoSEQ multiplex PCR; TCRdb keeps only in-frame clonotypes and omits some of them. The sample has 65,000 to 70,000 clones; around 86% are singletons. Sequences were derived from PBMCs, sampled from a glioma patient treated with radiotherapy, temozolomide or both. These receptors were taken from a man aged 30 to 45 with glioma. The CDR3 runs from the conserved cysteine through the conserved F or W. The order of the fields is V gene, J gene, D gene, clone size, CDR3 DNA, CDR3 protein. D genes are given only for firm matches. Size is stated for part of the rows, as once, few or many counts, or as a class when the clone is expanded.

V: TRBV27; J: TRBJ1-2; D: TRBD1; size: -; DNA: TGTGCCACCCGAACGGGACAGAGTCGTTTGTATGGCTACACCTTC; CDR3: CATRTGQSRLYGYTF
V: TRBV9; J: TRBJ1-4; D: -; size: few; DNA: TGTGCCAGCAGCGTAAGGGGTACAAGCGGGAAACTGTTTTTT; CDR3: CASSVRGTSGKLFF
V: TRBV19; J: TRBJ1-2; D: TRBD1; size: -; DNA: TGTGCCAGTAGTATCGTGGACAGGGTTGGCTACACCTTC; CDR3: CASSIVDRVGYTF
V: TRBV4-2; J: TRBJ1-1; D: -; size: -; DNA: TGTGCCAGCAGCCAAGATGAGGCAAAATTGAACACTGAAGCTTTCTTT; CDR3: CASSQDEAKLNTEAFF
V: TRBV19; J: TRBJ1-2; D: -; size: -; DNA: TGTGCCAGTAGTACCCGGGGAGGATCTTGGCCACCTTCCCTCGATGGCTACACCTTC; CDR3: CASSTRGGSWPPSLDGYTF
V: TRBV4-1; J: TRBJ1-1; D: -; size: -; DNA: TGCGCCAGCAGCCAAGATGTGGGTGAAGCTTTCTTT; CDR3: CASSQDVGEAFF
V: TRBV5-1; J: TRBJ2-3; D: TRBD1; size: -; DNA: TGCGCCAGCAGCTTGTCCACGGGACAGGGGGTCACAGATACGCAGTATTTT; CDR3: CASSLSTGQGVTDTQYF
V: TRBV6-1; J: TRBJ2-1; D: TRBD2; size: few; DNA: TGTGCCAGCAGTGAATTTAGCGGGGGGGCCAATGAGCAGTTCTTC; CDR3: CASSEFSGGANEQFF
V: TRBV6-1; J: TRBJ1-1; D: -; size: -; DNA: TGTGCCAGCAGTGAGGGAGTGATCACTGAAGCTTTCTTT; CDR3: CASSEGVITEAFF
V: TRBV30; J: TRBJ2-3; D: TRBD1; size: -; DNA: TGTGCCTGGCAGACAGGGGCAGCCACAGATACGCAGTATTTT; CDR3: CAWQTGAATDTQYF
V: TRBV2; J: TRBJ2-3; D: -; size: few; DNA: TGTGCCAGCATCCCGGTGGGCACAGATACGCAGTATTTT; CDR3: CASIPVGTDTQYF
V: TRBV6-1; J: TRBJ1-2; D: TRBD1; size: -; DNA: TGTGCCAGCAGTGCTCGACAGGGGGCCTTTTATGGCTACACCTTC; CDR3: CASSARQGAFYGYTF
V: TRBV5-8; J: TRBJ2-5; D: -; size: -; DNA: TGTGCCAGCAGCTTGGTCGCCGGCTTGAAAGAGACCCAGTACTTC; CDR3: CASSLVAGLKETQYF
V: TRBV28; J: TRBJ2-1; D: -; size: once; DNA: TGTGCCAGCAGTAAAGGGAGATCCTACAATGAGCAGTTCTTC; CDR3: CASSKGRSYNEQFF
V: TRBV14; J: TRBJ1-2; D: TRBD1; size: -; DNA: TGTGCCAGCAGCCAAGGCCGGACAGGGGGCGTTTTTGGCTACACCTTC; CDR3: CASSQGRTGGVFGYTF
V: TRBV18; J: TRBJ1-2; D: TRBD1; size: -; DNA: TGTGCCAGCTCACCCCTCGAAGGGGGCGCAGACCATGGCTACACCTTC; CDR3: CASSPLEGGADHGYTF
V: TRBV15; J: TRBJ1-5; D: -; size: -; DNA: TGTGCCACCAGCAGAGATCGCTCAGGTATGGGTCAGCCCCAGCATTTT; CDR3: CATSRDRSGMGQPQHF
V: TRBV5-6; J: TRBJ1-2; D: -; size: -; DNA: TGTGCCAGCAGCTTGGAGGGCAGCTATGGCTACACCTTC; CDR3: CASSLEGSYGYTF
V: TRBV6-1; J: TRBJ1-1; D: -; size: few; DNA: TGTGCCAGCAGACAGGGTAGAATGAACACTGAAGCTTTCTTT; CDR3: CASRQGRMNTEAFF
V: TRBV5-1; J: TRBJ2-7; D: -; size: -; DNA: TGCGCCAGCAGCTTGGAGACCAACGGAGAACAACACTTC; CDR3: CASSLETNGEQHF
V: TRBV5-1; J: TRBJ2-6; D: -; size: -; DNA: TGCGCCAGCCGCACGGGGGCCTTTTCCTCTGGGGCCAACGTCCTGACTTTC; CDR3: CASRTGAFSSGANVLTF
V: TRBV30; J: TRBJ2-3; D: TRBD1; size: -; DNA: TGTGCCTGGAGTGCGGGACAGGGCAAGGCAGATACGCAGTATTTT; CDR3: CAWSAGQGKADTQYF
V: TRBV15; J: TRBJ2-3; D: TRBD2; size: -; DNA: TGTGCCACCAGCGGGACTAGCGGGGCCCGAGATACGCAGTATTTT; CDR3: CATSGTSGARDTQYF
V: TRBV10-3; J: TRBJ1-4; D: -; size: few; DNA: TGTGCCATCAGCGATTCGGGGGGCAGGGGAGGTGAAAAACTGTTTTTT; CDR3: CAISDSGGRGGEKLFF
V: TRBV5-1; J: TRBJ2-7; D: TRBD1; size: -; DNA: TGCGCCAGCAGCGGGGGACAGGGTTACGAGCAGTACTTC; CDR3: CASSGGQGYEQYF
V: TRBV5-1; J: TRBJ1-2; D: -; size: -; DNA: TGCGCCAGCAGCCATACAGAAATTAACTATGGCTACACCTTC; CDR3: CASSHTEINYGYTF
V: TRBV27; J: TRBJ2-3; D: TRBD2; size: -; DNA: TGTGCCAGCAGTCCCGAGAGCGGGGGGGCCACAGATACGCAGTATTTT; CDR3: CASSPESGGATDTQYF
V: TRBV7-9; J: TRBJ2-1; D: -; size: -; DNA: TGTGCCAGCAGCTTAATTCCGGGGGGCAATTACAATGAGCAGTTCTTC; CDR3: CASSLIPGGNYNEQFF
V: TRBV5-5; J: TRBJ1-5; D: TRBD1; size: -; DNA: TGTGCCAGCAGCTCGGGCGGAGACAGGGGTCTTTCCATTAATCAGCCCCAGCATTTT; CDR3: CASSSGGDRGLSINQPQHF
V: TRBV19; J: TRBJ1-2; D: -; size: -; DNA: TGTGCCAGTAGTATCCTGACACGGACCCACTATGGCTACACCTTC; CDR3: CASSILTRTHYGYTF
V: TRBV19; J: TRBJ2-4; D: TRBD1; size: -; DNA: TGTGCCAGTAGTCCTTGGGGACAGGGGGTGGCCATTCAGTACTTC; CDR3: CASSPWGQGVAIQYF
V: TRBV4-1; J: TRBJ2-4; D: -; size: -; DNA: TGCGCCAGCTTGGGGGGAGCCAAAAACATTCAGTACTTC; CDR3: CASLGGAKNIQYF
V: TRBV7-8; J: TRBJ2-6; D: TRBD1; size: -; DNA: TGTGCCAGCAGCTTACACGGACAGGGGTCGAGTGGGGCCAACGTCCTGACTTTC; CDR3: CASSLHGQGSSGANVLTF
V: TRBV19; J: TRBJ1-2; D: -; size: -; DNA: TGTGCCAGTAGTCAACAGGGAAGCTATGGCTACACCTTC; CDR3: CASSQQGSYGYTF
V: TRBV6-5; J: TRBJ1-4; D: -; size: -; DNA: TGTGCCAGCAGTTCGGGCCAAAAACTGTTTTTT; CDR3: CASSSGQKLFF
V: TRBV7-9; J: TRBJ1-5; D: -; size: -; DNA: TGTGCCAGCAGCTTAGGAGGGGTTAATCAGCCCCAGCATTTT; CDR3: CASSLGGVNQPQHF
V: TRBV11-2; J: TRBJ2-5; D: -; size: -; DNA: TGTGCCAGCAGCTTAGTCTACGGGCAGACCCAGTACTTC; CDR3: CASSLVYGQTQYF
V: TRBV5-1; J: TRBJ2-7; D: TRBD2; size: -; DNA: TGCGCCAGCAGCGTAGCGGGGCCAAGCTCCTACGAGCAGTACTTC; CDR3: CASSVAGPSSYEQYF
V: TRBV5-1; J: TRBJ1-4; D: -; size: -; DNA: TGCGCCAGCAGCCCGTGTTACAGAGCAACTAATGAAAAACTGTTTTTT; CDR3: CASSPCYRATNEKLFF
V: TRBV5-1; J: TRBJ2-5; D: TRBD2; size: -; DNA: TGCGCCAGCAGCTTGACTAGCGGGTACCAAGAGACCCAGTACTTC; CDR3: CASSLTSGYQETQYF
V: TRBV5-1; J: TRBJ1-2; D: -; size: -; DNA: TGCGCCAGCAGCTACGATATAAGGGGTGGCTACACCTTC; CDR3: CASSYDIRGGYTF
V: TRBV2; J: TRBJ2-7; D: TRBD2; size: -; DNA: TGTGCCAGCAGATCCCTGGCGGGGGGGCAATACGAGCAGTACTTC; CDR3: CASRSLAGGQYEQYF
V: TRBV6-1; J: TRBJ1-3; D: -; size: -; DNA: TGTGCCAGCAGTGCCCGACAGGCGGACACCATATATTTT; CDR3: CASSARQADTIYF
V: TRBV10-2; J: TRBJ1-6; D: -; size: -; DNA: TGCGCCAGCAGTGCACAGCCCTCCTATAATTCACCCCTCCACTTT; CDR3: CASSAQPSYNSPLHF
V: TRBV4-1; J: TRBJ2-3; D: TRBD1; size: -; DNA: TGCGCCAGCAGCCGCGGGACAGGGGGCCTTGGAGATACGCAGTATTTT; CDR3: CASSRGTGGLGDTQYF
V: TRBV11-2; J: TRBJ1-2; D: TRBD1; size: -; DNA: TGTGCCAGCAGCTTATTGGGGCAGGGGGCGCGGTTCACCTTC; CDR3: CASSLLGQGARFTF
V: TRBV9; J: TRBJ1-1; D: TRBD1; size: -; DNA: TGTGCCAGCAGCGGCGACAGGGGGCAAGCTTTCTTT; CDR3: CASSGDRGQAFF
V: TRBV10-2; J: TRBJ1-2; D: -; size: -; DNA: TGCGCCAGCAGTGAAGGGGCCCTGGGAGGCTATGGCTACACCTTC; CDR3: CASSEGALGGYGYTF
V: TRBV15; J: TRBJ2-2; D: TRBD1; size: -; DNA: TGTGCCACCCCTAGGGGGCCATCAAACACCGGGGAGCTGTTTTTT; CDR3: CATPRGPSNTGELFF